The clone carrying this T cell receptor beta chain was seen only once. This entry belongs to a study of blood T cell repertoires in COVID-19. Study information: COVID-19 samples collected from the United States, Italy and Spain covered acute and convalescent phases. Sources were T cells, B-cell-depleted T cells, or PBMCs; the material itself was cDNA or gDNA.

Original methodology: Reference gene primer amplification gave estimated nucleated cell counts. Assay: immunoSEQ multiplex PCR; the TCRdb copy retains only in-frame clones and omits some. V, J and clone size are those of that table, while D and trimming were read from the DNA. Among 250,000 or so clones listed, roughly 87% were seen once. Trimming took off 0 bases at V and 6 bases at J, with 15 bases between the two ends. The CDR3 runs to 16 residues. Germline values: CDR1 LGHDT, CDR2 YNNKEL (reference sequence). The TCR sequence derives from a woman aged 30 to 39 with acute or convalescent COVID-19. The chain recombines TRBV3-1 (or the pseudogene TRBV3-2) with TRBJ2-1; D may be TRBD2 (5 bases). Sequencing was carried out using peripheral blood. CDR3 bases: TGTGCCAGCAGCCAAGAGGCGCTAGCCTTTGGCAATGAGCAGTTCTTC. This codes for CASSQEALAFGNEQFF.